Each of the 4 T cell receptor beta chains below was sequenced from the same sample in a study of cytomegalovirus exposure and HLA in healthy donors. The study ran its PCR with 60 Vbeta and 13 Jbeta primers. Profiled with immunoSEQ multiplex PCR; TCRdb holds only in-frame clones, not every one. The sample comprises 150,000 to 200,000 clones, around 87% of which are singletons, and about 1.7% rests with the top ten. The sample taken for sequencing was PBMCs. The receptor set was obtained from a woman younger than 35 in good health and CMV-seronegative.

The V gene is TRBV9, the J gene TRBJ2-7, with TRBD2 matching 7 bases. The CDR3 runs 13 residues. Unmatched junction bases numbered 10, after V lost 6 bases and J lost 7 bases. The germline V gene has CDR1 SGDLS and CDR2 YYNGEE. Here the CDR3 reads CASNKAGPGEQYF. CDR3 nucleotides: TGTGCCAGCAATAAAGCGGGGCCAGGGGAGCAGTACTTC.

The chain recombines TRBV7-9 with TRBJ2-3, with TRBD1 matching over 11 bases. CDR3 length: 16 amino acids. Germline assignment: CDR1 SEHNR and CDR2 FQNEAQ (reference sequence). V lost 1 base and J lost 4; bases outside the gene matches: 4. DNA of the CDR3: TGTGCCAGCAGCTTAGGGACAGGGGGCCATTCAGATACGCAGTATTTT. Protein sequence: CASSLGTGGHSDTQYF.

The rearrangement joins TRBV25-1 to TRBJ1-3; no clear D. CDR1 MGHDK and CDR2 SYGVNS come from the germline V gene. V was cut by 4 bases and J by 2 bases, with 9 bases left in between. This CDR3 contains 14 residues. This CDR3 reads CASSARVAGNTIYF. The CDR3 DNA sequence: TGTGCCAGCAGTGCACGGGTTGCTGGAAACACCATATATTTT.

The rearrangement links TRBV7-2 to TRBJ1-5; D gene uncertain. Looked up from germline, CDR1 is SGHTA and CDR2 is FQGNSA. The length of the CDR3 is 13 residues. Between the trimmed V and J ends, which lost 5 bases and 0 bases, there was a span of 5 bases. CDR3 amino acids: CASSPSSNQPQHF. CDR3 bases: TGTGCCAGCAGCCCGAGTAGCAATCAGCCCCAGCATTTT.